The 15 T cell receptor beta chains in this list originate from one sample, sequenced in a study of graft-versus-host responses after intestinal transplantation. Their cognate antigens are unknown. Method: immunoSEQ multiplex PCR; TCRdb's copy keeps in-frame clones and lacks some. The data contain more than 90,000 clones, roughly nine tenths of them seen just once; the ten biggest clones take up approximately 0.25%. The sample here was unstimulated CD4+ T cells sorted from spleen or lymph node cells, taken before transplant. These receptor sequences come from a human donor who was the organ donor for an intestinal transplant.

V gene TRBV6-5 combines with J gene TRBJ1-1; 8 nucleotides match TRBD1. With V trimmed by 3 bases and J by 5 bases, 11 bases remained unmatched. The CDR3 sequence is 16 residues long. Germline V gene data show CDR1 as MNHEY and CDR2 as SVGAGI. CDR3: CASSYRTGTLSTEAFF. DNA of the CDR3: TGTGCCAGCAGTTATAGGACAGGGACTCTTTCGACTGAAGCTTTCTTT.

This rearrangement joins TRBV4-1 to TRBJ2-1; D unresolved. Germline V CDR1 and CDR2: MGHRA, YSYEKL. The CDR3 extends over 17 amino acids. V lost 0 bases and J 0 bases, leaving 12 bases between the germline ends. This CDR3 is CASSQDPYGDSYNEQFF. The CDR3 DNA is TGCGCCAGCAGCCAAGACCCCTACGGAGACTCCTACAATGAGCAGTTCTTC.

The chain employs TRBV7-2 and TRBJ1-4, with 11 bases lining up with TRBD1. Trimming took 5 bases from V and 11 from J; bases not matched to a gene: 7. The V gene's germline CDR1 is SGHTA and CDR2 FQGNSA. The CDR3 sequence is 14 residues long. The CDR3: CASSRGQGAWKLFF. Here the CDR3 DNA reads TGTGCCAGCAGCCGCGGACAGGGGGCTTGGAAACTGTTTTTT.

The CDR3 loop is CATSRGLGGAQIKAKNIQYF. CDR3 bases: TGTGCCACCAGCAGAGGATTAGGGGGGGCACAAATCAAAGCTAAAAACATTCAGTACTTC. The rearrangement links TRBV15 to TRBJ2-4; maybe TRBD2 (7 bases). Germline assignment: CDR1 LNHNV and CDR2 YYDKDF (reference sequence). The CDR3 totals 20 residues. Trimming pared 1 base from V and 4 bases from J, leaving 26 bases between. Full variable domain (remainder filled in from reference TRBV15 and TRBJ2-4): DAMVIQNPRYQVTQFGKPVTLSCSQTLNHNVMYWYQQKSSQAPKLLFHYYDKDFNNEADTPDNFQSRRPNTSFCFLDIRSPGLGDTAMYLCATSRGLGGAQIKAKNIQYFGAGTRLSVL.

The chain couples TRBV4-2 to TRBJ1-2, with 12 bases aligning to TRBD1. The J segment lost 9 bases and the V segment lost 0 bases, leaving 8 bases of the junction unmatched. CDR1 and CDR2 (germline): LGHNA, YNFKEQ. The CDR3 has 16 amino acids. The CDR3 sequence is CASSQESGTGGGRYTF. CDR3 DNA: TGTGCCAGCAGCCAAGAATCGGGGACAGGGGGCGGTCGCTACACCTTC.

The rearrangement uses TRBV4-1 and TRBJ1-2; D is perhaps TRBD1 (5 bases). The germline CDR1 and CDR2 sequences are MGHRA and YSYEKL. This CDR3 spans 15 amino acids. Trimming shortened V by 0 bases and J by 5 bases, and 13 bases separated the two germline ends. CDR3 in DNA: TGCGCCAGCAGCCAAGAAGGCAGGGCAGCATATGGCTACACCTTC. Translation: CASSQEGRAAYGYTF.

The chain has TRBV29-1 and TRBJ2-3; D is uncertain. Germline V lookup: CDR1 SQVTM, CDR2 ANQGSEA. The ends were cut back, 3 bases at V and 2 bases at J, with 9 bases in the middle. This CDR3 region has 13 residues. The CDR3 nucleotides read TGCAGCGTTGATTCGCCCTTCACAGATACGCAGTATTTT. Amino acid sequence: CSVDSPFTDTQYF.

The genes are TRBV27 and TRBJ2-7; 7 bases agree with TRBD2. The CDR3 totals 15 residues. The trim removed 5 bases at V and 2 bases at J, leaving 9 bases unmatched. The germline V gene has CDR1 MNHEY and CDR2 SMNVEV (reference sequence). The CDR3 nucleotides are TGTGCCAGCAGTCCCGTCCGGGGAGGGACCTACGAGCAGTACTTC. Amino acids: CASSPVRGGTYEQYF.

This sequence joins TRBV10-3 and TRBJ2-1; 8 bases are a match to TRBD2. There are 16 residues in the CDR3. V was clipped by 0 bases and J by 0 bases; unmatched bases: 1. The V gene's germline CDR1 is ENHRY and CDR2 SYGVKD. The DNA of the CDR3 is TGTGCCATCAGTGAGTCGAGCGGGAGCTCCTACAATGAGCAGTTCTTC. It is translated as CAISESSGSSYNEQFF.

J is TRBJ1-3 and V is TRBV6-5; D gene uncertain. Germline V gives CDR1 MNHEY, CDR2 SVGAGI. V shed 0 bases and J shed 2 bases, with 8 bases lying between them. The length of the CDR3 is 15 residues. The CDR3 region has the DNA TGTGCCAGCAGTTACTCTTACGGGGCTGGAAACACCATATATTTT. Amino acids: CASSYSYGAGNTIYF.

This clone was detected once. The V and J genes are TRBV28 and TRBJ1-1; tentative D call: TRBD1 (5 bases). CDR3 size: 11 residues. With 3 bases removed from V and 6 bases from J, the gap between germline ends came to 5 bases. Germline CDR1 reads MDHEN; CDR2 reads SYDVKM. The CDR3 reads CASSLGAEAFF. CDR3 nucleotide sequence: TGTGCCAGCAGTTTGGGGGCTGAAGCTTTCTTT.

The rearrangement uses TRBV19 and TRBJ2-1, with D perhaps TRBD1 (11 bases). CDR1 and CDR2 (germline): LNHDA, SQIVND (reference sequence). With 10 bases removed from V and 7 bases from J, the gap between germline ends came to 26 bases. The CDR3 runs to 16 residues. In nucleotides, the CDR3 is TGTGCCACGGACAGGGGGCTAGCGGGAGCGGGGAATGAGCAGTTCTTC. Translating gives CATDRGLAGAGNEQFF.

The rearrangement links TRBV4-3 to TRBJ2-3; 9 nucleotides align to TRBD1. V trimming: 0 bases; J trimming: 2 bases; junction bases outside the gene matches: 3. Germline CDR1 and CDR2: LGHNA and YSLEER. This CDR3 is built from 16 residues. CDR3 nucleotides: TGCGCCAGCAGCCAAGATGACAGGGGGTCCACAGATACGCAGTATTTT. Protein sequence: CASSQDDRGSTDTQYF.

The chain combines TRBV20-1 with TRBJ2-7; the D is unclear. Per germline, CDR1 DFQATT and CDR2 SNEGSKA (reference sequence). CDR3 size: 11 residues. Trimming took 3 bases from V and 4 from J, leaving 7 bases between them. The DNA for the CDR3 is TGCAGTGCTAGTGACAATTACGAGCAGTACTTC. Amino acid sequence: CSASDNYEQYF.

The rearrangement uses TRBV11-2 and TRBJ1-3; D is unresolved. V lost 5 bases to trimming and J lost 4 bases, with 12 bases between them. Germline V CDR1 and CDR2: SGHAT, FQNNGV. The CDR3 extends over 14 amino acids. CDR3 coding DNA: TGTGCCAGCAGCCAGGAGGCGGGGGGAAACACCATATATTTT. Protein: CASSQEAGGNTIYF.